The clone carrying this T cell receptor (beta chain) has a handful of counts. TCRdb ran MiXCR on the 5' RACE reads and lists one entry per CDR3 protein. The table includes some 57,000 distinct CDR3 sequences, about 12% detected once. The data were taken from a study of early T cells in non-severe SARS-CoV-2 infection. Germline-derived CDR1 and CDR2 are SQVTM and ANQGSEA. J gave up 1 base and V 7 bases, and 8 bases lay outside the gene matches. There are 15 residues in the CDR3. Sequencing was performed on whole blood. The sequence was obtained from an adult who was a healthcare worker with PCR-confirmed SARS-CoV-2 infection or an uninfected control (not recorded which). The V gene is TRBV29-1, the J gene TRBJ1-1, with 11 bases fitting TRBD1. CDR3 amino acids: CSGRDRGAGNTEAFF. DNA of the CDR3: TGCAGCGGCAGGGACAGGGGGGCCGGGAACACTGAAGCTTTCTTT. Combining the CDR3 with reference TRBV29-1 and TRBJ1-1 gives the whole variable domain SAVISQKPSRDICQRGTSLTIQCQVDSQVTMMFWYRQQPGQSLTLIATANQGSEATYESGFVIDKFPISRPNLTFSTLTVSNMSPEDSSIYLCSGRDRGAGNTEAFFGQGTRLTVV.